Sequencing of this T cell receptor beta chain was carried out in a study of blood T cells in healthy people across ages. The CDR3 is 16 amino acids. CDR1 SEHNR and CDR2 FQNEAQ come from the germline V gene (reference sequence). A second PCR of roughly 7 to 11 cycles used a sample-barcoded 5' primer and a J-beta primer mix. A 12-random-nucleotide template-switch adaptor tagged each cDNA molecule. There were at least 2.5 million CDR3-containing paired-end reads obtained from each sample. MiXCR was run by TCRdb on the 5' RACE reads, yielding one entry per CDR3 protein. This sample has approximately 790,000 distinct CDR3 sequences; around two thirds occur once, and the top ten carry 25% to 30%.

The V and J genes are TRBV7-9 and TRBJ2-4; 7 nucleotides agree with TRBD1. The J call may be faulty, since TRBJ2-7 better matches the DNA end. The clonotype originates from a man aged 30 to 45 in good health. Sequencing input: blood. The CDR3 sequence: CASSFPQTGTAYEQYF. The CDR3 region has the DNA TGTGCCAGCAGCTTCCCCCAGACAGGGACAGCCTACGAGCAGTACTTC.